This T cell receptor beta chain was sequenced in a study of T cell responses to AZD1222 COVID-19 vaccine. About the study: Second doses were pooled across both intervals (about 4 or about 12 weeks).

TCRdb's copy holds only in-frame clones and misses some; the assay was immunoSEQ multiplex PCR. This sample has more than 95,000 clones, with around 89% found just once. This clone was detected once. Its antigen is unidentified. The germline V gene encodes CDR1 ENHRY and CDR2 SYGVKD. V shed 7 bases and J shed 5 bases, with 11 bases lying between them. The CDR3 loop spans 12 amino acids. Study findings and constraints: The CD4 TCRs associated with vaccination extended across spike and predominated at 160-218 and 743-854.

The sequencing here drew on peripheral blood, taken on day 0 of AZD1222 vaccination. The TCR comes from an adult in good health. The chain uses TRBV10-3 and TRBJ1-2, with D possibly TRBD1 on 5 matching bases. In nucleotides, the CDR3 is TGTGCCATCAAGGAACAGGTATATGGCTACACCTTC. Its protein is CAIKEQVYGYTF.